Below, 32 T cell receptor beta chains from the same sample are listed, as sequenced in a study of blood T cell repertoires in COVID-19. TCRdb's copy holds only in-frame clones and misses some; the assay was immunoSEQ multiplex PCR. The data hold 150,000 or so clones, with approximately 86% observed a single time. Sequencing input: peripheral blood. The receptors stem from a woman aged 40 to 55 with active or convalescent COVID-19.

V gene TRBV7-2 combines with J gene TRBJ2-1, with 11 positions matching TRBD2. Germline V lookup: CDR1 SGHTA, CDR2 FQGNSA. This CDR3 region has 17 residues. V gave up 5 bases and J gave up 0 bases; unmatched junction bases: 6. CDR3 loop: CASSLPGLAVSYNEQFF. The CDR3 DNA follows: TGTGCCAGCAGCCTCCCGGGACTAGCGGTCTCCTACAATGAGCAGTTCTTC.

This sequence joins TRBV11-2 and TRBJ2-1; TRBD2 might be the D (7 bases). The length of the CDR3 is 14 residues. V gave up 5 bases and J gave up 10 bases, with 18 bases separating them. From germline, CDR1 is SGHAT and CDR2 FQNNGV. The CDR3, as DNA: TGTGCCAGCAGCGTAGGGCGGGGGCGGCCGGAGCAGTTCTTC. Its translation: CASSVGRGRPEQFF.

The rearrangement joins TRBV10-2 to TRBJ1-5; D possibly corresponds to TRBD1 (6 bases). The CDR3 loop spans 13 amino acids. Trimming shortened V by 4 bases and J by 6 bases, and 10 bases separated the two germline ends. Germline lookup yields CDR1 WSHSY and CDR2 SAAADI. DNA of the CDR3: TGCGCCAGCAGTGCGGACAGCTTTCAGCCCCAGCATTTT. Translation gives CASSADSFQPQHF.

The rearrangement links TRBV6-2 or TRBV6-3 to TRBJ2-7; D ambiguous. Trimming stripped 4 bases from V and 3 bases from J, with 4 bases between. Germline CDR1 MNHEY, CDR2 SVGEGT. The CDR3 is 11 amino acids. CDR3 sequence reads: CASSSRYEQYF. For the CDR3, the DNA is TGTGCCAGCAGTTCCCGCTACGAGCAGTACTTC.

V usage is TRBV10-3 and J usage is TRBJ2-3; 7 bases map to TRBD2. The CDR3 is 16 amino acids. CDR1 and CDR2 (germline): ENHRY, SYGVKD. V lost 2 bases, J lost 2 bases, and 7 bases stayed unmatched. The CDR3 loop is CAISEVASGYTDTQYF. The CDR3 DNA follows: TGTGCCATCAGTGAGGTGGCTAGCGGATACACAGATACGCAGTATTTT.

This chain connects TRBV19 to TRBJ2-1, with 12 positions matching TRBD2. Looked up from germline, CDR1 is LNHDA and CDR2 is SQIVND (reference sequence). This CDR3 region has 15 residues. The J segment lost 12 bases and the V segment lost 1 base, leaving 7 bases of the junction unmatched. This CDR3 reads CASSIGSSGGAGQFF. CDR3 nucleotides: TGTGCCAGTAGTATAGGTTCTAGCGGGGGGGCTGGGCAGTTCTTC. The whole variable domain, remainder taken from reference TRBV19 and TRBJ2-1, is DGGITQSPKYLFRKEGQNVTLSCEQNLNHDAMYWYRQDPGQGLRLIYYSQIVNDFQKGDIAEGYSVSREKKESFPLTVTSAQKNPTAFYLCASSIGSSGGAGQFFGPGTRLTVL.

In this sample, this clone turned up a few times. The chain combines TRBV4-1 with TRBJ1-1, with 8 bases fitting TRBD1. Germline loops: CDR1 MGHRA, CDR2 YSYEKL. V trimming: 4 bases; J trimming: 1 base; junction bases outside the gene matches: 5. This CDR3 spans 15 amino acids. CDR3 in amino acids: CASSRGQGPNTEAFF. The CDR3 region has the DNA TGCGCCAGCAGCCGAGGACAGGGCCCGAACACTGAAGCTTTCTTT.

The chain joins TRBV10-1 to TRBJ2-3, with 7 bases lining up with TRBD2. Trimming cost V 5 bases and J 4 bases; bases outside gene matches: 6. CDR1 and CDR2 from the germline V gene are WNHNN and SYGVQD (reference sequence). CDR3 size: 14 residues. CDR3 residues: CASSSQGGSDTQYF. In nucleotides, the CDR3 is TGCGCCAGCAGTAGTCAGGGAGGGTCAGATACGCAGTATTTT.

This clone was recorded only once. The rearrangement uses TRBV6-6 and TRBJ1-1; TRBD1 matches at 10 bases. CDR1 and CDR2 from the germline V gene are MNHNY and SVGAGI (reference sequence). The CDR3 runs 15 residues. The V and J ends lost 6 bases and 6 bases, in that order; junction bases with no gene match: 10. The CDR3 DNA reads as TGTGCCAGCAGCCGTCCCGGGACAGGGGTCCCTGAAGCTTTCTTT. Translation gives CASSRPGTGVPEAFF.

This clone was seen just once. The chain employs TRBV12-5 and TRBJ2-5; weak D call: TRBD1 (6 bases). Germline V CDR1 and CDR2: LGHNT, FRNRAP. V was trimmed by 5 bases and J by 1 base, leaving 11 bases between them. The CDR3 runs 14 residues. CDR3 residues: CASGLGQFQETQYF. The CDR3 DNA is TGTGCTAGTGGTCTCGGACAGTTCCAAGAGACCCAGTACTTC.

The chain links TRBV19 to TRBJ1-2; possibly TRBD1 for D (6 bases). With 4 bases removed from V and 0 bases from J, the gap between germline ends came to 12 bases. The CDR3 runs to 15 residues. Germline loops: CDR1 LNHDA, CDR2 SQIVND (reference sequence). The CDR3 region is CASSTTGPTNYGYTF. As DNA, the CDR3 is TGTGCCAGTAGTACGACAGGCCCCACTAACTATGGCTACACCTTC.

The J gene is TRBJ2-2, the V gene TRBV6-2 or TRBV6-3, with 8 bases fitting TRBD1. The CDR3 is made up of 16 amino acids. Losses at the gene ends were 0 bases for V and 7 bases for J; bases not matched to a gene: 7. Germline CDR1 reads MNHEY; CDR2 reads SVGEGT. CDR3: CASSYSRTGWLGELFF. Written as DNA, the CDR3 is TGTGCCAGCAGTTACTCAAGGACAGGGTGGCTCGGGGAGCTGTTTTTT.

The rearrangement links TRBV19 to TRBJ1-1; 8 bases line up with TRBD1. The CDR3 runs to 14 residues. The germline gives CDR1 LNHDA, CDR2 SQIVND (reference sequence). V shed 5 bases, J shed 3 bases, and the junction held 5 bases outside the gene matches. This CDR3 is CASSLRQGYTEAFF. CDR3 sequence (DNA): TGTGCCAGTAGTCTAAGACAGGGGTACACTGAAGCTTTCTTT.

V gene TRBV11-3 combines with J gene TRBJ2-3; 9 nucleotides align to TRBD2. Looked up from germline, CDR1 is SGHNT and CDR2 is YENEEA. This CDR3 spans 14 amino acids. With V trimmed by 3 bases and J by 4 bases, 2 bases remained unmatched. The CDR3: CASSLGGGADTQYF. In DNA form, the CDR3 reads TGTGCCAGCAGCTTGGGCGGGGGGGCAGATACGCAGTATTTT.

This chain connects TRBV5-1 to TRBJ1-3; possibly TRBD1 for D (6 bases). The CDR3 length is 14 residues. CDR1 and CDR2 (germline): SGHRS, YFSETQ. V gave up 3 bases and J gave up 4 bases, with 11 bases separating them. The CDR3 nucleotides read TGCGCCAGCAGCTCCAGGGGAGGGGGAAACACCATATATTTT. Its translation: CASSSRGGGNTIYF.

As for this clone: Distinct nucleotide sequences in the sample also encode this CDR3. The chain employs TRBV18 and TRBJ2-3; D unresolved. From germline, CDR1 is KGHSH and CDR2 LQKENI. This CDR3 has 13 residues. Trimming took off 3 bases at V and 0 bases at J, with 4 bases between the two ends. The CDR3 DNA is TGTGCCAGCTCACCCTCCAGCACAGATACGCAGTATTTT. As protein: CASSPSSTDTQYF.

The chain has TRBV4-1 and TRBJ1-5; 8 bases agree with TRBD1. J lost 4 bases, V lost 5 bases, and 10 bases had no gene match. This CDR3 is 16 amino acids long. Germline loops: CDR1 MGHRA, CDR2 YSYEKL. The CDR3 region has the DNA TGCGCCAGCAGCACCCAACAGGGGGAAGGGAATCAGCCCCAGCATTTT. It yields the protein CASSTQQGEGNQPQHF.

This chain links TRBV5-1 with TRBJ1-1; D not certain. The germline gives CDR1 SGHRS, CDR2 YFSETQ. This CDR3 is built from 14 residues. The V end lost 7 bases, the J end lost 6 bases, and 19 bases lay between the germline ends. In DNA, the CDR3 is TGCGCCAGCTACTCAGCTGCCTCCCGGGCTGAAGCTTTCTTT. It codes for CASYSAASRAEAFF.

The chain recombines TRBV7-9 with TRBJ2-5; the match to TRBD2 covers 8 bases. The CDR3 runs to 16 residues. The germline V gene has CDR1 SEHNR and CDR2 FQNEAQ (reference sequence). V was clipped by 7 bases and J by 1 base; unmatched bases: 11. As DNA, the CDR3 is TGTGCCAGCACCCCTCGGGGGGGAGGAGGCCAAGAGACCCAGTACTTC. It encodes CASTPRGGGGQETQYF.

The chain employs TRBV28 and TRBJ1-2, with D perhaps TRBD1 (5 bases). The V gene's germline CDR1 is MDHEN and CDR2 SYDVKM. Deletions cut 4 bases from V and 4 bases from J, with 16 bases between. The CDR3 has 15 residues. DNA of the CDR3: TGTGCCAGCAGTTCCCCAGGTGCGGGACGCTATGGCTACACCTTC. It encodes CASSSPGAGRYGYTF.

The gene calls are TRBV5-1 and TRBJ2-7, with D unresolved. Germline V gene data show CDR1 as SGHRS and CDR2 as YFSETQ. The CDR3 sequence is 13 residues long. V was shortened by 4 bases and J by 0 bases, with 8 bases between the two germline ends. In DNA form, the CDR3 reads TGCGCCAGCAGCCCGACACTCTCCTACGAGCAGTACTTC. As protein: CASSPTLSYEQYF.

This chain joins TRBV18 and TRBJ2-2; TRBD2 matches at 7 bases. The CDR3 runs to 15 residues. The V gene end was trimmed by 6 bases and the J gene end by 4 bases; junction bases not matched to a gene: 8. The germline V gene has CDR1 KGHSH and CDR2 LQKENI. The CDR3 DNA reads as TGTGCCAGCTCCCCAGGGAGGGAGCGCACCGGGGAGCTGTTTTTT. Its protein is CASSPGRERTGELFF.

The V and J genes are TRBV19 and TRBJ1-2; D gene unclear. Germline lookup yields CDR1 LNHDA and CDR2 SQIVND (reference sequence). The CDR3 length is 17 residues. Trimming cost V 0 bases and J 8 bases, with 22 bases left between them. The CDR3 region is CASSIDSRKLPSGGYTF. CDR3 sequence (DNA): TGTGCCAGTAGTATAGATTCTCGAAAGCTACCCTCGGGGGGCTACACCTTC.

This chain links TRBV19 with TRBJ1-1; no firm D call. Trimming left V 5 bases short and J 0 bases short, with 10 bases between. This CDR3 region has 14 residues. The germline CDR1 and CDR2 sequences are LNHDA and SQIVND (reference sequence). The CDR3 here is CASSLSGVNTEAFF. DNA of the CDR3: TGTGCCAGTAGTCTTTCCGGGGTGAACACTGAAGCTTTCTTT.

In the case of this clone: One end of the junction varies from germline; a read error may be responsible. This CDR3 reads CATQEGQGDKSPLHF. CDR3 bases: TGTGCCACGCAAGAAGGACAGGGGGATAAGTCACCCCTCCACTTT. V is TRBV10-3 and J is TRBJ1-6; TRBD1 matches at 10 bases. The CDR3 has 15 amino acids. Germline V gene sequence: CDR1 ENHRY, CDR2 SYGVKD.

The genes are TRBV28 and TRBJ1-2; 12 bases map to TRBD1. Germline V gene data show CDR1 as MDHEN and CDR2 as SYDVKM. CDR3 length equals 18 residues. Germline trimming cut 2 bases from V and 6 bases from J; bases unmatched to any gene: 13. CDR3 bases: TGTGCCAGCAGTTTACCTCTCCCGGGACAGGGGGCAAGGGATGGCTACACCTTC. The encoded protein is CASSLPLPGQGARDGYTF.

The rearrangement joins TRBV3-1 (or the pseudogene TRBV3-2) to TRBJ2-7; D perhaps matches TRBD1 (6 bases). This CDR3 contains 14 residues. Germline CDR1 reads LGHDT; CDR2 reads YNNKEL (reference sequence). Trimming removed 1 base from V and 6 bases from J, with 13 bases in between. The CDR3 DNA sequence: TGTGCCAGCAGCCAAGGGACAGTGCAAGCCGAGCAGTACTTC. Protein sequence: CASSQGTVQAEQYF.

The chain has TRBV10-1 and TRBJ1-1, with TRBD1 as a possible D gene (6 bases). The CDR3 contains 13 residues. The V end lost 8 bases, the J end lost 0 bases, and 10 bases lay between the germline ends. CDR1 and CDR2 from the germline V gene are WNHNN and SYGVQD (reference sequence). The CDR3 here is CASRGGLNTEAFF. For the CDR3, the DNA is TGCGCCAGCCGGGGGGGCTTGAACACTGAAGCTTTCTTT.

The chain has TRBV9 and TRBJ1-5; 7 bases map to TRBD1. With 4 bases clipped from V and 3 bases from J, the junction kept 7 bases outside the gene matches. This CDR3 has 15 amino acids. Germline CDR1 and CDR2: SGDLS and YYNGEE. This CDR3 is CASSRRDSYNQPQHF. The CDR3 DNA follows: TGTGCCAGCAGCCGCCGGGACAGCTACAATCAGCCCCAGCATTTT.

This clone has just a few counts. The J gene is TRBJ2-1, the V gene TRBV18; possible D gene TRBD1, 5 bases. This CDR3 has 12 residues. CDR1 is KGHSH and CDR2 is LQKENI in the germline V gene. Trimming pared 4 bases from V and 8 bases from J, leaving 9 bases between. The CDR3 bases are TGTGCCAGCTCACGAAGGGGTGATGAGCAGTTCTTC. Its translation is CASSRRGDEQFF.

The genes are TRBV15 and TRBJ1-4; TRBD1 aligns across 7 bases. With V trimmed by 0 bases and J by 3 bases, 7 bases remained unmatched. CDR3 length equals 17 residues. CDR1 LNHNV and CDR2 YYDKDF come from the germline V gene (reference sequence). CDR3: CATSRDVRQGSNEKLFF. The CDR3 DNA reads TGTGCCACCAGCAGAGACGTAAGACAGGGATCTAATGAAAAACTGTTTTTT. Full variable domain (outside the CDR3, taken from reference TRBV15 and TRBJ1-4): DAMVIQNPRYQVTQFGKPVTLSCSQTLNHNVMYWYQQKSSQAPKLLFHYYDKDFNNEADTPDNFQSRRPNTSFCFLDIRSPGLGDTAMYLCATSRDVRQGSNEKLFFGSGTQLSVL.

The rearrangement links TRBV7-2 to TRBJ1-3, with D maybe TRBD1 (6 bases). The ends were cut back, 4 bases at V and 2 bases at J, with 12 bases in the middle. The CDR3 contains 15 residues. The V gene's germline CDR1 is SGHTA and CDR2 FQGNSA. CDR3: CASSWDNSAGNTIYF. Written as DNA, the CDR3 is TGTGCCAGCAGCTGGGACAATTCGGCTGGAAACACCATATATTTT.